This T cell receptor beta chain was captured by sequencing in a study of T cells in Graves' hyperthyroidism and ophthalmopathy. For the diagnoses, clinical symptoms, serum thyroxine and TRAb, thyroid ultrasound and orbital computed tomography were used. Worth noting for this clonotype: Its antigen is still unknown.

Authors of the study amplified TCR beta CDR3 regions from RNA transcripts. Using the HTBI primer set, a first-round RT-PCR was run on the TCR CDR3. MiXCR, run by TCRdb on the multiplex PCR reads, gives a single entry per CDR3 protein. The profile covers over 450,000 distinct CDR3 sequences, with about 15% appearing a single time and approximately 15% taken by the ten largest. Germline lookup yields CDR1 MNHNS and CDR2 SASEGT. J lost 5 bases, V lost 8 bases, and 10 bases had no gene match. CDR3 length: 14 residues. Points from the study as a whole: Blood also contained most expanded thyroid clonotypes above 0.001.

Sequenced material: blood. The rearrangement links TRBV6-1 to TRBJ2-5, with 8 bases aligning to TRBD2. This sequence was found in a woman between 18 and 29 years old with Graves' ophthalmopathy. The CDR3 reads CASSSGGNGETQYF. The CDR3 DNA reads as TGTGCCAGCTCCAGCGGGGGAAATGGGGAGACCCAGTACTTC.